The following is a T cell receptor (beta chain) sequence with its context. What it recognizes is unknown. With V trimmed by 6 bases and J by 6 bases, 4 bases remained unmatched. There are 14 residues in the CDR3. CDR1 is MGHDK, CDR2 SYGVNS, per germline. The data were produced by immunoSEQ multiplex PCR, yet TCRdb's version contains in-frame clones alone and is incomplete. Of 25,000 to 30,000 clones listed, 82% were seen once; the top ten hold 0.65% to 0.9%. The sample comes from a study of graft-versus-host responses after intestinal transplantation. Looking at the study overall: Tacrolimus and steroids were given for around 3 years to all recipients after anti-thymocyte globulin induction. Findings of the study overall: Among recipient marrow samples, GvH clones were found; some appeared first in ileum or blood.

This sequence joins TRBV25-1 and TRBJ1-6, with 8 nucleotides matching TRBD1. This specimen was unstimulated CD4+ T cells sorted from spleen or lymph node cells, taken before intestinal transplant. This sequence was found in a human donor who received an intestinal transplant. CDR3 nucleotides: TGTGCCAGCAGATACACAGGGGGTAATTCACCCCTCCACTTT. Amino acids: CASRYTGGNSPLHF.